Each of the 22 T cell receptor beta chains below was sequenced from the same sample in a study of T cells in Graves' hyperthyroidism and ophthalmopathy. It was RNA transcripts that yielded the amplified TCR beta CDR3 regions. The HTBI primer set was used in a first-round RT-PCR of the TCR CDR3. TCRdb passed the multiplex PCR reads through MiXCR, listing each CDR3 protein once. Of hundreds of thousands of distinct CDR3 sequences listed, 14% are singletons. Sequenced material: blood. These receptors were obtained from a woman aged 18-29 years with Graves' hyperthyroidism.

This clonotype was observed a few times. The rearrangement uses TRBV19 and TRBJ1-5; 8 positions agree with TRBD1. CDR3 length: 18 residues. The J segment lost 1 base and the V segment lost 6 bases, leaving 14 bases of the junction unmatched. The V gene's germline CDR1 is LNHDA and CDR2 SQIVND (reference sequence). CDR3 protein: CASRLGPLRQGSNQPQHF. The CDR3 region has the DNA TGTGCCAGTAGACTTGGGCCTTTAAGACAGGGGAGCAATCAGCCCCAGCATTTT.

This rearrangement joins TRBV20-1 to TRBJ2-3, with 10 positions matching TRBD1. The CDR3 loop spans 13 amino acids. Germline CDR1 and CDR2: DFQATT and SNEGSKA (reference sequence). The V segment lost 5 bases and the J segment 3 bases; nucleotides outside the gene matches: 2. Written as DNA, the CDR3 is TGCAGTGCTCGACAGGGGGCTACAGATACGCAGTATTTT. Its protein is CSARQGATDTQYF.

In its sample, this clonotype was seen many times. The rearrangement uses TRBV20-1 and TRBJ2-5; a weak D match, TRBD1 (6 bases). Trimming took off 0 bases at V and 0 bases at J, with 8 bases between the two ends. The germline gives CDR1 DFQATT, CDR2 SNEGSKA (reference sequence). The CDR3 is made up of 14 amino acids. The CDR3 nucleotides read TGCAGTGCTAGAGATGAGGGGGACCAAGAGACCCAGTACTTC. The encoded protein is CSARDEGDQETQYF.

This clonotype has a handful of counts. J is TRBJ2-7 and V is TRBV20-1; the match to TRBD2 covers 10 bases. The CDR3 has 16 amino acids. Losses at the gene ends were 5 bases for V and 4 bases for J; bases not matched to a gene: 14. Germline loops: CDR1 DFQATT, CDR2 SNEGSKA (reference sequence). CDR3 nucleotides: TGCAGTGCTCCCACCCAGCGGGAGGGCCTGTTGTACGAGCAGTACTTC. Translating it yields CSAPTQREGLLYEQYF.

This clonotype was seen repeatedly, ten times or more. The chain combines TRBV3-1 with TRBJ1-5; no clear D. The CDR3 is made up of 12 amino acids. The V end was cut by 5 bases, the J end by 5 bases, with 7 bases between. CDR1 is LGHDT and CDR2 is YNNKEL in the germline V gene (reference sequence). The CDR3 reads CASSSGYQPQHF. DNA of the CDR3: TGTGCCAGCAGCTCAGGCTATCAGCCCCAGCATTTT.

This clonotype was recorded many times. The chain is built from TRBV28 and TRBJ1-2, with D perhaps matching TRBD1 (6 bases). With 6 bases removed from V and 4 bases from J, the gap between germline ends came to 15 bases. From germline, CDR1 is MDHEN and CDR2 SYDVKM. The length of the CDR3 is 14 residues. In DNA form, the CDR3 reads TGTGCCAGCAGCCCCCAGACAGGACTCTATGGCTACACCTTC. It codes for CASSPQTGLYGYTF.

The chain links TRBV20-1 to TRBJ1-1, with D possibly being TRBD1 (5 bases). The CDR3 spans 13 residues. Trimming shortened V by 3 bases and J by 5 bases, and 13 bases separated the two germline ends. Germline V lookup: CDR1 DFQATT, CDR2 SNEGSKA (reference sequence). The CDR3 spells CSARGGGETEAFF. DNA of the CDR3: TGCAGTGCTAGGGGTGGGGGGGAGACTGAAGCTTTCTTT.

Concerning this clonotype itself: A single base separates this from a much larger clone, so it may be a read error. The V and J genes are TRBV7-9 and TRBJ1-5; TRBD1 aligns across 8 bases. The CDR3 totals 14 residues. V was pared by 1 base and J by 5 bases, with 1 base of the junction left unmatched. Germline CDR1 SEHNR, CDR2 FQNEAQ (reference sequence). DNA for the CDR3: TGTGCCAGCAGCTTAGGCAGGGGGCATCAGCCCCAGCATTTT. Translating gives CASSLGRGHQPQHF.

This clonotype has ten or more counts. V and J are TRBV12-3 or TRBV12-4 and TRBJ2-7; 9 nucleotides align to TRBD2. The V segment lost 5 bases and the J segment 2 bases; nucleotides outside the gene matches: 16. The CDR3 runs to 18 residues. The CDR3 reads CASSLKGGVLAGAYEQYF. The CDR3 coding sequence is TGTGCCAGCAGTCTCAAGGGAGGGGTCTTAGCGGGGGCCTACGAGCAGTACTTC.

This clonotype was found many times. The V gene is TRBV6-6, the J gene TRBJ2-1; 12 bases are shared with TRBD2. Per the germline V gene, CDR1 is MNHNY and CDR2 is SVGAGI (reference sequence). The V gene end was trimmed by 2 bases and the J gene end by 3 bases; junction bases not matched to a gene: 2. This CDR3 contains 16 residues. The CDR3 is CASSYASGRDYNEQFF. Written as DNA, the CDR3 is TGTGCCAGCAGTTACGCTAGCGGGAGGGACTACAATGAGCAGTTCTTC.

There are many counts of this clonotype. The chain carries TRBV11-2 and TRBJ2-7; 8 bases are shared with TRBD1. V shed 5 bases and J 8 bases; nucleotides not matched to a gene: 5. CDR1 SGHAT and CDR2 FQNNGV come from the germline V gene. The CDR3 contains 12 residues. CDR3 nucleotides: TGTGCCAGCAGCCAAGGACAGGGAAAGCAGTACTTC. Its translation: CASSQGQGKQYF.

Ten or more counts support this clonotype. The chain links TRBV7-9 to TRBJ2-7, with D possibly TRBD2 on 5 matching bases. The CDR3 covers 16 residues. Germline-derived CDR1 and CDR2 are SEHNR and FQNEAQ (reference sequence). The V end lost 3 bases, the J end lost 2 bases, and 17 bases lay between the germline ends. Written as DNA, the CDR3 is TGTGCCAGCAGCTTGATCTTGGGAGATTCCGCCTACGAGCAGTACTTC. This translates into CASSLILGDSAYEQYF.

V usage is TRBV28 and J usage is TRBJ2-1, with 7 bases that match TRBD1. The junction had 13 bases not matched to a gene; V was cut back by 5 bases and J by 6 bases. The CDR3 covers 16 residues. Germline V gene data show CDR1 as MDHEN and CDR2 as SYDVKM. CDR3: CASSTQGLERGNEQFF. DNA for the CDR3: TGTGCCAGCAGTACACAGGGGCTGGAGAGGGGCAATGAGCAGTTCTTC.

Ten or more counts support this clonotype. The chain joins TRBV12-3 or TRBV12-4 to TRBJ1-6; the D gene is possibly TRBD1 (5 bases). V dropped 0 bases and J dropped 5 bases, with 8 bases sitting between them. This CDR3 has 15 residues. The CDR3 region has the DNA TGTGCCAGCAGTTTAGCGGGGGGAAATAATTCACCCCTCCACTTT. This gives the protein CASSLAGGNNSPLHF.

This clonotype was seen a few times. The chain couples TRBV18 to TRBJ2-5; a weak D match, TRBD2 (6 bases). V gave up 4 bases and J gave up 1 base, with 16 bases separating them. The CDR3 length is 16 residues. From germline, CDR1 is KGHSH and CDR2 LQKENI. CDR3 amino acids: CASSRVGGGTQETQYF. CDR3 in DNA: TGTGCCAGCTCACGCGTCGGGGGAGGAACCCAAGAGACCCAGTACTTC.

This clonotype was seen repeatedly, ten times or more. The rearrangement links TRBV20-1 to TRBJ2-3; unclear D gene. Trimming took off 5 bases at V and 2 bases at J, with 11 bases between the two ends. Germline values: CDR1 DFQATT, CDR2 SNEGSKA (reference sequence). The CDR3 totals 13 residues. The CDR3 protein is CSAPSPFTDTQYF. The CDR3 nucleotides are TGCAGTGCTCCCTCCCCTTTCACAGATACGCAGTATTTT.

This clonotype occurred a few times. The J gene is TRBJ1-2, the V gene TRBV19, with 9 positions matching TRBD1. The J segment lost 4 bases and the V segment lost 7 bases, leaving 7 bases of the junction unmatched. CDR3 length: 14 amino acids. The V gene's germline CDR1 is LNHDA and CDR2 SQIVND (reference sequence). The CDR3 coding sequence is TGTGCCAGTACCCTGGGACAGGGATTCTATGGCTACACCTTC. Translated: CASTLGQGFYGYTF.

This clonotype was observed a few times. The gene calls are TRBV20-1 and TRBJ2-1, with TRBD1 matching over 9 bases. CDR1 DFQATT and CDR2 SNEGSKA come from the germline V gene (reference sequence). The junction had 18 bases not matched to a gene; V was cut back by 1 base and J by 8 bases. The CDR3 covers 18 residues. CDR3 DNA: TGCAGTGCTAGAGGGGGGCTTAGACAGGGGGTAAGGTACGATGAGCAGTTCTTC. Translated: CSARGGLRQGVRYDEQFF.

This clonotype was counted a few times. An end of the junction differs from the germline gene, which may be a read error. This CDR3 reads CASTGKAPTYERYF. The CDR3 DNA reads TGCGCCAGCACGGGTAAAGCCCCCACCTACGAGCGGTACTTC. The chain is built from TRBV5-1 and TRBJ2-7, with unresolved D. Germline loops: CDR1 SGHRS, CDR2 YFSETQ. The CDR3 contains 14 residues.

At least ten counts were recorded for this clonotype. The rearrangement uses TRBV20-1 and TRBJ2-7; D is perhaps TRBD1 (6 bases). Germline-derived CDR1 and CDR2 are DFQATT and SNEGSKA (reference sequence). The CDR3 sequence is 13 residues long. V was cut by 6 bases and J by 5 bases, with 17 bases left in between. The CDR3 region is CSASRTAEDEQYF. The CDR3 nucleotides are TGCAGTGCAAGCCGGACAGCCGAAGACGAGCAGTACTTC.

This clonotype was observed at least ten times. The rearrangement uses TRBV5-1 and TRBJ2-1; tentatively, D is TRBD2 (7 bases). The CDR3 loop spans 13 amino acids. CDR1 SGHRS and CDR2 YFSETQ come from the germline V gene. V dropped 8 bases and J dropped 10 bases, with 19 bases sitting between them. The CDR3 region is CASRTRGGDEQFF. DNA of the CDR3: TGCGCCAGTCGGACTAGGGGGGGGGACGAGCAGTTCTTC.

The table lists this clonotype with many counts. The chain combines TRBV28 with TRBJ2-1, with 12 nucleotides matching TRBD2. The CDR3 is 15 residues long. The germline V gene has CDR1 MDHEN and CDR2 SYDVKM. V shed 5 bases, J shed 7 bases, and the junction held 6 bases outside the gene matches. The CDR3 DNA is TGTGCCAGCAGTCTAAGGACTAGCGGGAAGAATGAGCAGTTCTTC. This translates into CASSLRTSGKNEQFF.